The 27 T cell receptor beta chains in this list originate from one sample, sequenced in a study of sequential checkpoint blockade in melanoma. Libraries were prepared by immunoSEQ multiplex PCR; TCRdb keeps only in-frame clonotypes and omits some of them. The table includes roughly 6,100 clones, about 20% detected once. Treatment in this sample: randomized to nivolumab then ipilimumab (arm A) or the reverse (arm B). The sample consisted of tumor tissue (inferred from file names), taken from a patient given nivolumab and ipilimumab in sequence. These receptors were taken from a human donor with melanoma.

The V call is TRBV14, the J call TRBJ1-2; D gene uncertain. The V end was cut by 6 bases, the J end by 5 bases, with 10 bases between. Germline V gene data show CDR1 as SGHDN and CDR2 as FVKESK. The CDR3 consists of 12 residues. The CDR3 coding sequence is TGTGCCAGCAGATCCGGAGGGTATGGCTACACCTTC. This codes for CASRSGGYGYTF.

This clone is medium-sized (0.01 to 0.1%). The chain joins TRBV11-3 to TRBJ1-6, with D possibly TRBD1 on 6 matching bases. The length of the CDR3 is 15 residues. Germline CDR1 is SGHNT and CDR2 is YENEEA. V was clipped by 6 bases and J by 3 bases, with 12 bases between them. CDR3 loop: CASSETGNYNSPLHF. As DNA, the CDR3 is TGTGCCAGCAGTGAAACAGGGAACTATAATTCACCCCTCCACTTT.

This clone qualifies as medium-sized. The chain joins TRBV11-3 to TRBJ2-5, with 8 bases aligning to TRBD1. The V gene's germline CDR1 is SGHNT and CDR2 YENEEA. CDR3 length: 15 residues. Losses at the gene ends were 4 bases for V and 5 bases for J; bases not matched to a gene: 9. As DNA, the CDR3 is TGTGCCAGCAGCTCATCCAGGGGGCGGAGGGAGACCCAGTACTTC. It codes for CASSSSRGRRETQYF.

The V gene is TRBV18, the J gene TRBJ1-5, with 7 nucleotides matching TRBD1. The CDR3 totals 15 residues. The germline V gene has CDR1 KGHSH and CDR2 LQKENI. V was clipped by 5 bases and J by 0 bases; unmatched bases: 4. The CDR3 nucleotides are TGTGCCAGCTCAAGGGGACAGACTAGCAATCAGCCCCAGCATTTT. This sequence encodes CASSRGQTSNQPQHF.

The CDR3 sequence is CSVVGGGIQETQYF. The DNA of the CDR3 is TGCAGCGTTGTAGGAGGGGGAATCCAAGAGACCCAGTACTTC. The chain joins TRBV29-1 to TRBJ2-5; D may be TRBD1 or TRBD2 (6 bases each). The CDR3 has 14 residues. Between the trimmed V and J ends, which lost 4 bases and 1 base, there was a span of 13 bases. The germline gives CDR1 SQVTM, CDR2 ANQGSEA.

This clone came up a few times. V usage is TRBV14 and J usage is TRBJ1-1, with D unclear. Trimming left V 8 bases short and J 8 bases short, with 9 bases between. Germline V CDR1 and CDR2: SGHDN, FVKESK. This CDR3 comprises 10 residues. DNA for the CDR3: TGTGCCAGCTCACCACCCGAAGCTTTCTTT. Amino acids: CASSPPEAFF.

The chain has TRBV9 and TRBJ1-1, with a possible D match to TRBD1 (6 bases). The V end lost 5 bases, the J end lost 10 bases, and 27 bases lay between the germline ends. The CDR3 has 16 residues. Germline CDR1 reads SGDLS; CDR2 reads YYNGEE. CDR3 DNA: TGTGCCAGCAGATTCGAAAGCAGGGGACTGGGCAGCGGAGCTTTCTTT. Translating it yields CASRFESRGLGSGAFF.

The chain joins TRBV7-1 to TRBJ2-2; a possible D gene is TRBD2 (6 bases). TRBV7-1 is noted as an ORF with a role that remains uncertain. The ends were cut back, 4 bases at V and 1 base at J, with 13 bases in the middle. There are 16 residues in the CDR3. CDR3 sequence (DNA): TGTGCCAGCAGCTTATTTCGGGGAGGGAACACCGGGGAGCTGTTTTTT. Its protein is CASSLFRGGNTGELFF.

The chain has TRBV6-8 and TRBJ1-4, with TRBD1 matching 9 bases. This CDR3 comprises 16 residues. Germline-derived CDR1 and CDR2 are MNHGY and SAAAGT. Unmatched junction bases numbered 8, after V lost 5 bases and J lost 4 bases. CDR3 sequence reads: CASSPGRDRDNEKLFF. The CDR3 coding sequence is TGTGCCAGCAGTCCAGGCCGGGACAGGGATAATGAAAAACTGTTTTTT.

V and J are TRBV29-1 and TRBJ2-7; TRBD1 matches 11 bases. CDR3 size: 16 residues. CDR1 and CDR2 from the germline V gene are SQVTM and ANQGSEA. Losses at the gene ends were 6 bases for V and 4 bases for J; bases not matched to a gene: 14. The CDR3 bases are TGCAGCGTAGACAGCCGGGACAGGGGGTCCGAATACGAGCAGTACTTC. As protein: CSVDSRDRGSEYEQYF.

This clone is classed as medium-sized. The V call is TRBV6-8, the J call TRBJ2-3; perhaps TRBD1 as D (6 bases). The germline V and J ends were trimmed by 2 bases and 3 bases, with 12 bases remaining between them. The CDR3 extends over 15 amino acids. Germline CDR1 is MNHGY and CDR2 is SAAAGT. This CDR3 reads CASSYDQGRTDTQYF. The CDR3 DNA reads as TGTGCCAGCAGTTACGACCAGGGGAGAACAGATACGCAGTATTTT.

In its sample, this clone ranks as medium-sized. The CDR3 DNA reads as TGCGCCAGCAGCCCATCGACTAGCGGGGGGGCCGGTGAGCAGTTCTTC. Translated: CASSPSTSGGAGEQFF. V gene TRBV5-1 combines with J gene TRBJ2-1, with 14 bases that match TRBD2. This CDR3 contains 16 residues. After removal of 4 bases from V and 9 bases from J, the junction contained 9 bases not matched to a gene. Germline V gene sequence: CDR1 SGHRS, CDR2 YFSETQ.

This clone was observed many times. The chain uses TRBV11-3 and TRBJ1-2, with 9 positions matching TRBD1. CDR3 length: 14 residues. The germline V gene encodes CDR1 SGHNT and CDR2 YENEEA. The V and J ends lost 5 bases and 4 bases, in that order; junction bases with no gene match: 5. The CDR3 spells CASSAGQGSYGYTF. CDR3 DNA sequence: TGTGCCAGCAGCGCGGGACAGGGAAGCTATGGCTACACCTTC.

V gene TRBV11-3 combines with J gene TRBJ1-5; D is undetermined. This CDR3 contains 14 residues. Between the trimmed V and J ends, which lost 3 bases and 6 bases, there was a span of 12 bases. The germline CDR1 and CDR2 sequences are SGHNT and YENEEA. The DNA of the CDR3 is TGTGCCAGCAGCTTGGTAAGAGTTGGTCAGCCCCAGCATTTT. Translated, it gives CASSLVRVGQPQHF.

The CDR3 region has the DNA TGTGCCAGTAGCCCTGGACTAGCGGGAGGGCCCGGGGAGCTGTTTTTT. This sequence encodes CASSPGLAGGPGELFF. The chain joins TRBV19 to TRBJ2-2; TRBD2 matches at 15 bases. V gave up 6 bases and J gave up 6 bases; unmatched junction bases: 5. Germline V gene data show CDR1 as LNHDA and CDR2 as SQIVND (reference sequence). This CDR3 has 16 amino acids.

This clone was counted between two and nine times. The CDR3 nucleotides are TGTGCCACCAGCAGAGATTTGACAGGGGGGATCTATGGCTACACCTTC. Its protein product is CATSRDLTGGIYGYTF. The chain uses TRBV15 and TRBJ1-2, with 9 bases identical to TRBD1. V trimming: 0 bases; J trimming: 4 bases; junction bases outside the gene matches: 6. This CDR3 contains 16 residues. Germline-derived CDR1 and CDR2 are LNHNV and YYDKDF (reference sequence). Looking up the rest from reference TRBV15 and TRBJ1-2 gives the full variable domain: DAMVIQNPRYQVTQFGKPVTLSCSQTLNHNVMYWYQQKSSQAPKLLFHYYDKDFNNEADTPDNFQSRRPNTSFCFLDIRSPGLGDTAMYLCATSRDLTGGIYGYTFGSGTRLTVV.

J is TRBJ2-1 and V is TRBV5-1; D remains ambiguous. This CDR3 region has 14 residues. V gave up 2 bases and J gave up 7 bases, with 13 bases separating them. Germline V gene lookup returns CDR1 SGHRS and CDR2 YFSETQ. The CDR3 is CASSLKADGNEQFF. The CDR3 bases are TGCGCCAGCAGCTTAAAAGCCGACGGGAATGAGCAGTTCTTC.

This chain links TRBV5-1 with TRBJ1-1; TRBD1 matches at 8 bases. The CDR3 is 14 residues long. Per germline, CDR1 SGHRS and CDR2 YFSETQ. Trimming removed 3 bases from V and 1 base from J; junction bases left unmatched: 2. The DNA of the CDR3 is TGCGCCAGCAGCTCACAGGGGGGGAACACTGAAGCTTTCTTT. Translated: CASSSQGGNTEAFF.

This clone is large in the sample. The genes are TRBV9 and TRBJ1-2, with D possibly matching TRBD1 (5 bases). The length of the CDR3 is 16 residues. Trimming shortened V by 4 bases and J by 0 bases, and 16 bases separated the two germline ends. Germline lookup yields CDR1 SGDLS and CDR2 YYNGEE. In DNA, the CDR3 is TGTGCCAGCAGCACCCCCATGGGGACCGCTAACTATGGCTACACCTTC. Translated: CASSTPMGTANYGYTF.

This clone was recorded a few times. V is TRBV6-8 and J is TRBJ1-2; D unclear. The CDR3 is 13 amino acids. Germline V gene sequence: CDR1 MNHGY, CDR2 SAAAGT. V was pared by 0 bases and J by 8 bases, with 10 bases between. The CDR3 sequence is CASSYSSSRGYTF. The CDR3 DNA reads as TGTGCCAGCAGTTACTCATCTTCGAGGGGCTACACCTTC.

This clone was observed many times. The V and J genes are TRBV6-8 and TRBJ1-1; perhaps TRBD1 as D (6 bases). Trimming took off 11 bases at V and 4 bases at J, with 17 bases between the two ends. The CDR3 length is 13 residues. Germline V gives CDR1 MNHGY, CDR2 SAAAGT. CDR3 bases: TGTGCCTCCTTTACAGGGCTGTTCACTGAAGCTTTCTTT. It is translated as CASFTGLFTEAFF.

This chain joins TRBV6-7 and TRBJ1-4; D remains unclear. Being an ORF, TRBV6-7 has a function that is uncertain. The CDR3 totals 11 residues. Trimming left V 4 bases short and J 6 bases short, with 3 bases between. In DNA form, the CDR3 reads TGTGCCAGCAGTTCCGATGAAAAACTGTTTTTT. This codes for CASSSDEKLFF.

This clone came up a few times. The chain employs TRBV28 and TRBJ1-5; D is perhaps TRBD1 (5 bases). Trimming left V 5 bases short and J 0 bases short, with 11 bases between. The CDR3 is 15 amino acids. Germline CDR1 reads MDHEN; CDR2 reads SYDVKM. CDR3: CASSRGQYSNQPQHF. The CDR3 DNA reads as TGTGCCAGCAGTCGAGGACAATATAGCAATCAGCCCCAGCATTTT.

There are a few counts of this clone. This sequence joins TRBV19 and TRBJ1-2, with D tentatively TRBD1 (6 bases). V was pared by 7 bases and J by 0 bases, with 27 bases between. CDR1 is LNHDA, CDR2 SQIVND, per germline (reference sequence). The CDR3 is 19 residues long. CDR3 amino acids: CASNGVLAPAGAPNYGYTF. In nucleotides, the CDR3 is TGTGCCAGTAATGGCGTTCTAGCTCCTGCAGGGGCCCCTAACTATGGCTACACCTTC. The variable domain in full, completed from reference TRBV19 and TRBJ1-2, reads DGGITQSPKYLFRKEGQNVTLSCEQNLNHDAMYWYRQDPGQGLRLIYYSQIVNDFQKGDIAEGYSVSREKKESFPLTVTSAQKNPTAFYLCASNGVLAPAGAPNYGYTFGSGTRLTVV.

The chain links TRBV5-1 to TRBJ1-2, with D possibly TRBD1 on 5 matching bases. CDR3 length: 15 amino acids. Trimming stripped 2 bases from V and 3 bases from J, with 14 bases between. Germline CDR1 reads SGHRS; CDR2 reads YFSETQ. The DNA for the CDR3 is TGCGCCAGCAGCTTTCGTCCCTCGGGGGACTATGGCTACACCTTC. It translates to CASSFRPSGDYGYTF.

This clone has just a few counts. The chain carries TRBV1 and TRBJ1-1; the table assigns TRBD1, which was not confirmed against the DNA. TRBV1 is deemed a pseudogene. This CDR3 has 17 residues. CDR3 in amino acids: CASSQVGVSGYGSEAFF. For the CDR3, the DNA is TGCGCCAGCAGCCAAGTTGGTGTTTCAGGGTATGGGTCTGAAGCTTTCTTT.

This clone was picked up many times. The chain employs TRBV11-3 and TRBJ2-7, with 8 bases identical to TRBD2. Germline values: CDR1 SGHNT, CDR2 YENEEA. The junction had 4 bases not matched to a gene; V was cut back by 3 bases and J by 3 bases. The CDR3 runs 14 residues. DNA for the CDR3: TGTGCCAGCAGCTTTGGACTAGCCCTCTACGAGCAGTACTTC. Amino acid sequence: CASSFGLALYEQYF.